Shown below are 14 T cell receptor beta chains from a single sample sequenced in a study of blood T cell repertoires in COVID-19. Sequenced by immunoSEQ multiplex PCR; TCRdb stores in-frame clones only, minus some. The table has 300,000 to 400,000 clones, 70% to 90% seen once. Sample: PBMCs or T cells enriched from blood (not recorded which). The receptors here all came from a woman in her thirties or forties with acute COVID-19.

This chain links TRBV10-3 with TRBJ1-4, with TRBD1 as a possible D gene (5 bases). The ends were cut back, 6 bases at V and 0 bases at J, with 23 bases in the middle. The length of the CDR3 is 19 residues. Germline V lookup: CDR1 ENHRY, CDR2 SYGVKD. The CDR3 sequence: CAISPSPGQGQATNEKLFF. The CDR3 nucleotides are TGTGCCATCAGCCCAAGCCCGGGTCAGGGCCAGGCAACTAATGAAAAACTGTTTTTT.

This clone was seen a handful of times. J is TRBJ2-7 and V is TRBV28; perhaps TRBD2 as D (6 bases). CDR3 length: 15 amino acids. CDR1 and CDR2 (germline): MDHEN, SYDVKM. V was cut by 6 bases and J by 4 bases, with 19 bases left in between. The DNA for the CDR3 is TGTGCCAGCAGATTTGCGGGACTCACGGCATACGAGCAGTACTTC. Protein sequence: CASRFAGLTAYEQYF.

The CDR3 loop reads CASSQDWAVSNQPQHF. The CDR3 bases are TGCGCCAGCAGCCAAGATTGGGCAGTTAGCAATCAGCCCCAGCATTTT. The chain recombines TRBV4-3 with TRBJ1-5; no clear D. The germline gives CDR1 LGHNA, CDR2 YSLEER. The CDR3 spans 16 residues. With 0 bases removed from V and 0 bases from J, the gap between germline ends came to 9 bases.

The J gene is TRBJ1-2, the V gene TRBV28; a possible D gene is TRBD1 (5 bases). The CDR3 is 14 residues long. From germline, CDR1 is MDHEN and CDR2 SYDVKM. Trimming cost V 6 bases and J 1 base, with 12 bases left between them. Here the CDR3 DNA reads TGTGCCAGCAGGCGAGGAGGGGATAACTATGGCTACACCTTC. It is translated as CASRRGGDNYGYTF.

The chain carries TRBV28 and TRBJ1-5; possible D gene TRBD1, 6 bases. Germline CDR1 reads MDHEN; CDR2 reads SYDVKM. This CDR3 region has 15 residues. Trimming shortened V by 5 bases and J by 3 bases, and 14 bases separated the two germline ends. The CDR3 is CASSALGADNQPQHF. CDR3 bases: TGTGCCAGCAGTGCCTTGGGGGCGGACAATCAGCCCCAGCATTTT.

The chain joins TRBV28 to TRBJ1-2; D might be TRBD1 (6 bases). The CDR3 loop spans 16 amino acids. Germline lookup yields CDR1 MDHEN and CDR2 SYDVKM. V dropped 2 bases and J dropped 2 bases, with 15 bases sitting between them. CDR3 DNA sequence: TGTGCCAGCAGTTTAGCGGACAGTTGGGCCAACTATGGCTACACCTTC. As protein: CASSLADSWANYGYTF.

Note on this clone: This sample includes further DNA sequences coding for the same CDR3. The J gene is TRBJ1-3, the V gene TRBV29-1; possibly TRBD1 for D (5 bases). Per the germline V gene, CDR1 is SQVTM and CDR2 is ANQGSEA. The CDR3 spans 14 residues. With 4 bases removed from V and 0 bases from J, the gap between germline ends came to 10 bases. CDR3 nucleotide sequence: TGCAGCGTTGGCCAGGGTGGCTCTGGAAACACCATATATTTT. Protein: CSVGQGGSGNTIYF.

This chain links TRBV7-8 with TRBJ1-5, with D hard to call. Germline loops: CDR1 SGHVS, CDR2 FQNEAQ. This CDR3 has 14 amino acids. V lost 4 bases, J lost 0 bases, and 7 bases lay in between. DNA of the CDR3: TGTGCCAGCAGCTCAGCGTATAGCAATCAGCCCCAGCATTTT. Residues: CASSSAYSNQPQHF. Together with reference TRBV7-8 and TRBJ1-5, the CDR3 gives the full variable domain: GAGVSQSPRYKVAKRGQDVALRCDPISGHVSLFWYQQALGQGPEFLTYFQNEAQLDKSGLPSDRFFAERPEGSVSTLKIQRTQQEDSAVYLCASSSAYSNQPQHFGDGTRLSIL.

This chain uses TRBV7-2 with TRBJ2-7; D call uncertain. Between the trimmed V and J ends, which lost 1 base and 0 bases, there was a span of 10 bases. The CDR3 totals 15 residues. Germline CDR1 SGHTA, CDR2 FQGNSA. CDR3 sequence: CASSLVAESSYEQYF. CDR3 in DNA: TGTGCCAGCAGCTTAGTGGCGGAGAGCTCCTACGAGCAGTACTTC.

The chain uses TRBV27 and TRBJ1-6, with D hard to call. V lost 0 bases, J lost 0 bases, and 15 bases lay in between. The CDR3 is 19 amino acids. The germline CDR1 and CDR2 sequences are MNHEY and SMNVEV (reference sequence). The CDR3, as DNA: TGTGCCAGCAGTTTATCCCCGTGGAGGTCGAGCTCCTATAATTCACCCCTCCACTTT. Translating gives CASSLSPWRSSSYNSPLHF.

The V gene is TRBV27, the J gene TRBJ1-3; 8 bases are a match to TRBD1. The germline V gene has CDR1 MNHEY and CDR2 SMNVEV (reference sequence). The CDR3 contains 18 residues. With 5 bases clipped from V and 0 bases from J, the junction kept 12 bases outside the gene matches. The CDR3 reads CASSARQGPSSSGNTIYF. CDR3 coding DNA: TGTGCCAGCAGTGCCCGACAGGGGCCCTCTAGCTCTGGAAACACCATATATTTT.

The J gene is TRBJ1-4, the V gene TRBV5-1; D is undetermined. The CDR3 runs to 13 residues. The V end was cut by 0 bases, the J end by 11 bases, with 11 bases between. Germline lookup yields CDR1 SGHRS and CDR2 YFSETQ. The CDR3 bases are TGCGCCAGCAGCTTGGATATGGGCGAGAAACTGTTTTTT. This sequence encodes CASSLDMGEKLFF.

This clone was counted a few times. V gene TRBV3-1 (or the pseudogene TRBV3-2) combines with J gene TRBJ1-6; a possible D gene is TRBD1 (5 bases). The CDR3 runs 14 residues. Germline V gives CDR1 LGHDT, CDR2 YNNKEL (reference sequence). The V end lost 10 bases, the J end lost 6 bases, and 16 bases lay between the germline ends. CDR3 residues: CATSGGGSNSPLHF. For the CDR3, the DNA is TGTGCCACCTCGGGGGGGGGAAGTAATTCACCCCTCCACTTT.

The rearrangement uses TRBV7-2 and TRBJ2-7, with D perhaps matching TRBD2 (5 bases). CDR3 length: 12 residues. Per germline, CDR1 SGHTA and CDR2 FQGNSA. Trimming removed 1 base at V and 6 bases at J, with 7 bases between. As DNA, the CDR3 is TGTGCCAGCAGCTTAGACGGAGGCGAGCAGTACTTC. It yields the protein CASSLDGGEQYF.